These T cell receptor beta chains were read from a single sample in a study of tumor and adjacent non-tumor tissue in lung cancer. TCRdb recomputed calls from the multiplex PCR reads with MiXCR, one row per CDR3 protein. This sample has roughly 120,000 distinct CDR3 sequences, with 60% to 80% found just once. Sequenced input: lung tumor tissue. These TCRs come from a woman aged 60 to 75 with non-small cell lung cancer. Both conserved end residues are part of each CDR3. A D gene is named only where the DNA matches it firmly. Expanded clones are given a class, and other clones once, few, many or no size at all.

clone size	D gene	V gene	CDR3 length	J gene	CDR3 DNA	CDR3 protein
.	.	TRBV6-2/TRBV6-3	14	TRBJ2-2	TGTGCCAGCAGTTACATAGATAACACCGGGGAGCTGTTTTTT	CASSYIDNTGELFF
.	TRBD1	TRBV12-3/TRBV12-4	17	TRBJ1-4	TGTGCCAGTTCGGACAGGGGGCCCCCAGGGGATTATGAAAAACTGTTATTT	CASSDRGPPGDYEKLLF
.	.	TRBV6-5	16	TRBJ2-1	TGTGCCAGCAGTTACTATACGGGGCTGGGGGCAGATGAGCAGTTTTTC	CASSYYTGLGADEQFF
.	TRBD2	TRBV24-1	21	TRBJ2-2	TGTGCCACCAGTGACTCCCCGACTAGCGGGAGGGCCTTCGCGAACACCGGGGAGCTGTTTTTT	CATSDSPTSGRAFANTGELFF
.	TRBD1	TRBV11-1	15	TRBJ1-1	TGTGCCACCACTCACACCGGGACAGGGGGAACTGAAGCTTTCTTT	CATTHTGTGGTEAFF
.	TRBD1	TRBV20-1	15	TRBJ2-5	TGCACTGCTAGAGACAGGGTACAAGGTCAAGAGACCCAGTACTTC	CTARDRVQGQETQYF
.	.	TRBV11-1	16	TRBJ1-1	TGTGCCAGCAGCCTATCGGTGGGATTATTGAACACTGAAGCTTTCTTT	CASSLSVGLLNTEAFF
once	.	TRBV10-3	17	TRBJ2-1	TGTGCCATCAGGGGTTCGGGGACGGTTCCCACGTACAATGAGCAGTTCTTC	CAIRGSGTVPTYNEQFF
.	TRBD1	TRBV29-1	15	TRBJ2-4	TGCAGCATTGAGGGGGCATTTCTAGCCAAAAATATTCAGTACTTC	CSIEGAFLAKNIQYF
.	TRBD2	TRBV20-1	13	TRBJ2-7	TGCAATGCTGGAGGGACTAGTGACTACGAGCAATACTTC	CNAGGTSDYEQYF
.	.	TRBV11-2	14	TRBJ2-6	TGTGCCAGCAATCCCGTCTCTGGGGCCAACGTCCTGACTTTC	CASNPVSGANVLTF
.	.	TRBV20-1	13	TRBJ2-7	TGCAGTGCTCCCCGACAGTGGGTTGACGAACAGTACTTC	CSAPRQWVDEQYF